This entry concerns a single T cell receptor (beta chain). The V and J ends lost 3 bases and 3 bases, in that order; junction bases with no gene match: 4. There are 15 residues in the CDR3. The germline gives CDR1 LNHNV, CDR2 YYDKDF (reference sequence). Methods used by the authors: Estimation of nucleated cell counts relied on the amplification of reference gene primers. The assay was immunoSEQ multiplex PCR, and TCRdb's table has in-frame clones only and misses some. For V, J and clone size, that table is used; D and trimming come from the DNA. The sample lists approximately 190,000 clones; roughly 82% were seen once. Recruits, aged roughly 18 to 100 years, lived in 24 US areas. This sample was included in a study of blood T cell repertoires in COVID-19. Turning to the study itself: The samples span acute and convalescent COVID-19 from the United States, Italy and Spain.

This clonotype originated in a woman aged 60-70 years with acute COVID-19. Sequencing used PBMCs or T cells enriched from blood (not recorded which). The V gene is TRBV15, the J gene TRBJ1-1; 10 bases are shared with TRBD1. The CDR3 protein is CATSSRDRGDTEAFF. Written as DNA, the CDR3 is TGTGCCACCAGCAGTCGGGACAGGGGTGACACTGAAGCTTTCTTT.